This T cell receptor beta chain is from a study of T cell responses to AZD1222 COVID-19 vaccine. Notes on the study in general: Distributed over spike, vaccine-associated CD4 TCRs predominated at 160-218 and 743-854. Unmutated variant regions reportedly attract nearly half of all spike-specific TCRs.

Sequencing was performed with immunoSEQ multiplex PCR; in TCRdb, only in-frame clones are kept and a portion is missing. Of more than 110,000 clones in the sample, about 92% are singletons; the top ten hold more than 8.5%. With regard to this clone: The antigen is not known.

This CDR3 has 14 amino acids. The germline V gene encodes CDR1 GTSNPN and CDR2 SVGIG (reference sequence). Trimming took off 1 base at V and 8 bases at J, with 12 bases between the two ends. This sequence was found in an adult in good health. The input for sequencing was peripheral blood, taken on day 0 of AZD1222 vaccination. J is TRBJ1-6 and V is TRBV30; perhaps TRBD1 as D (5 bases). The CDR3 here is CAWSGATVYSPLHF. The CDR3 nucleotides are TGTGCCTGGAGTGGGGCGACAGTATATTCACCCCTCCACTTT.